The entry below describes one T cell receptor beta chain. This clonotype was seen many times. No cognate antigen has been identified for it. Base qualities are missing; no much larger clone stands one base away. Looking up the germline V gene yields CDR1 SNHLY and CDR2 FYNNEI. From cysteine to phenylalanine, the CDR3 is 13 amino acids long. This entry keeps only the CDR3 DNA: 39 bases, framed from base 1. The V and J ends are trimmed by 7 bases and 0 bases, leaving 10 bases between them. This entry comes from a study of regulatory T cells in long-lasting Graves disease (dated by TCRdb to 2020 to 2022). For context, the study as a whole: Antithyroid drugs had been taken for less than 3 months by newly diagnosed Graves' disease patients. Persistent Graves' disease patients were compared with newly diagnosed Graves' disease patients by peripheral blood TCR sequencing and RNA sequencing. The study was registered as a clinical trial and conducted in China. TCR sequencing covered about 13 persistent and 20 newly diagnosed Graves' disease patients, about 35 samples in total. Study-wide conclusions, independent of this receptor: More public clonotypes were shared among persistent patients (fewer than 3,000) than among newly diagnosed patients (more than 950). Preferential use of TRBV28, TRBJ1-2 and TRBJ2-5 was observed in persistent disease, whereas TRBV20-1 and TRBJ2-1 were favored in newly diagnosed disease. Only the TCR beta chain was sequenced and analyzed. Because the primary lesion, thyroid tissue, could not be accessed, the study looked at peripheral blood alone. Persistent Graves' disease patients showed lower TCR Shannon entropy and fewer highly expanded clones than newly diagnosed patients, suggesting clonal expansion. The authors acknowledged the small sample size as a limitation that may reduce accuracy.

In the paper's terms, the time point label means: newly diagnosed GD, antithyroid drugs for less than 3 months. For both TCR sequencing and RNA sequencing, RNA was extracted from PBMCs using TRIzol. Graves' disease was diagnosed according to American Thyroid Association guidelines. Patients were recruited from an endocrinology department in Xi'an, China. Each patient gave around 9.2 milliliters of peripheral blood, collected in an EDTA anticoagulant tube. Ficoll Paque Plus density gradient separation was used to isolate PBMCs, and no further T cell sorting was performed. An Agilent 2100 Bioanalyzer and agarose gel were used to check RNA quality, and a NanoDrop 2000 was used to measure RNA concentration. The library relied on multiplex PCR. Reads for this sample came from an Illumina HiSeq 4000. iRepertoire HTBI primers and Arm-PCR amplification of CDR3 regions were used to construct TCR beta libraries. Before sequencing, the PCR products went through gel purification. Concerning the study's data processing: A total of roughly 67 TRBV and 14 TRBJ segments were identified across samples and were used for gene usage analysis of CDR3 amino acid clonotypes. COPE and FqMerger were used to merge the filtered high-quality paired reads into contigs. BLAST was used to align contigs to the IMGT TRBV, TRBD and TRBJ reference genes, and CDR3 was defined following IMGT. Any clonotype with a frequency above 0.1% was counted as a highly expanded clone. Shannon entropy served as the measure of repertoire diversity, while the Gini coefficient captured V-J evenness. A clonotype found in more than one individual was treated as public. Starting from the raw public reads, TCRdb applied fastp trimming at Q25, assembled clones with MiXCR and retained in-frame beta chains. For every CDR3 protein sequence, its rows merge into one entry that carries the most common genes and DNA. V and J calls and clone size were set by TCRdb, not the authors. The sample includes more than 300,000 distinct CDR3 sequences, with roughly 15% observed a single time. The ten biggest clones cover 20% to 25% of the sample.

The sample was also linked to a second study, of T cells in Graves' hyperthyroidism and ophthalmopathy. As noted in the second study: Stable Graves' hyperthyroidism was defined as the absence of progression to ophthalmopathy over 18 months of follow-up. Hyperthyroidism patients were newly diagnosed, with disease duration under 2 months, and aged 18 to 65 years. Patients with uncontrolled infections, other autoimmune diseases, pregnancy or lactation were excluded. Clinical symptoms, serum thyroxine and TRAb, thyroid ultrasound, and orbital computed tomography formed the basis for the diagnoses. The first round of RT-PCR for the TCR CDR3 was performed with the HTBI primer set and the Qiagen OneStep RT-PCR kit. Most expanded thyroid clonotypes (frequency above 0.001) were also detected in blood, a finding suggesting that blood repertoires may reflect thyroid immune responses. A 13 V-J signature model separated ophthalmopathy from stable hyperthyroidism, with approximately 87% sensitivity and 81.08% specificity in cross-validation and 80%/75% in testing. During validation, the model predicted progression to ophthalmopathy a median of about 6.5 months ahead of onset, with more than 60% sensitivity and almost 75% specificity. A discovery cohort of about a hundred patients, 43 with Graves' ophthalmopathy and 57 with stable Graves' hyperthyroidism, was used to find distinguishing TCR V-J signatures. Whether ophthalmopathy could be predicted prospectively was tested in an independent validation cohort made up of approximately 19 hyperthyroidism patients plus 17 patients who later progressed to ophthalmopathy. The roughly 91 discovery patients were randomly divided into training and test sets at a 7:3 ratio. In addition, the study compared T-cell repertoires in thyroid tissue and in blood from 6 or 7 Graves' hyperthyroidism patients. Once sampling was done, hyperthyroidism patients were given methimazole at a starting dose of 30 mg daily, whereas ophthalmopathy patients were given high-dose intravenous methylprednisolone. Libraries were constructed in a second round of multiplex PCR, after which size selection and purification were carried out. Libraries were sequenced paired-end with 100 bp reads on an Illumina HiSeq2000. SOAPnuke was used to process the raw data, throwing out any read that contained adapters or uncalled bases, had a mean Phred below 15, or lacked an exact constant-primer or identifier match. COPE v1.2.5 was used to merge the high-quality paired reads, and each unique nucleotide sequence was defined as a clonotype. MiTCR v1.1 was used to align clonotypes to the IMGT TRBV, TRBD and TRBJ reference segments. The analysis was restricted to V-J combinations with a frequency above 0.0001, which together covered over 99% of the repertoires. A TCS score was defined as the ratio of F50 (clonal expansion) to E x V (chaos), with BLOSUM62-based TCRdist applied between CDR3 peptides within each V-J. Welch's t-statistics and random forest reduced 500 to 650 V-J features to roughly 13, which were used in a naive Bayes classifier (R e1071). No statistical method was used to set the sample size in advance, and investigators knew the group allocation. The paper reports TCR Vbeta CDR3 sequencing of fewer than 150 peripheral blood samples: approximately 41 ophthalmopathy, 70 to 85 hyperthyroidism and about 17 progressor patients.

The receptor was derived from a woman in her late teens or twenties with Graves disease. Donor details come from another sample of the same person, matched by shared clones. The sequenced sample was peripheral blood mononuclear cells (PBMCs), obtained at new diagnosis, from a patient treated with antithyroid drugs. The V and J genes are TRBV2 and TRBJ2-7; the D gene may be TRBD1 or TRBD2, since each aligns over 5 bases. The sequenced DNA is TGTGCCAGCAACCCAGGGACCTCCTACGAGCAGTACTTC. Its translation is CASNPGTSYEQYF. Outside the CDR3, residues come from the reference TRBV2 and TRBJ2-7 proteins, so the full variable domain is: EPEVTQTPSHQVTQMGQEVILRCVPISNHLYFYWYRQILGQKVEFLVSFYNNEISEKSEIFDDQFSVERPDGSNFTLKIRSTKLEDSAMYFCASNPGTSYEQYFGPGTRLTVT.